One and the same sample provided the 28 T cell receptor beta chains below, sequenced in a study of blood T cell repertoires in COVID-19. The repertoire was sequenced with immunoSEQ multiplex PCR; TCRdb's copy has only in-frame clones and lacks some. The data show about 250,000 clones, roughly four fifths seen once. Sequencing input: peripheral blood. Every receptor here comes from a woman in her 70s with acute or convalescent COVID-19.

The rearrangement joins TRBV5-6 to TRBJ1-1; 11 bases are shared with TRBD1. V trimming: 3 bases; J trimming: 5 bases; junction bases outside the gene matches: 3. The CDR3 has 14 residues. CDR1 is SGHDT and CDR2 is YYEEEE in the germline V gene. This CDR3 reads CASSWDRGETEAFF. CDR3 coding DNA: TGTGCCAGCAGCTGGGACAGGGGGGAAACTGAAGCTTTCTTT.

This clone was seen only once. The CDR3: CASSSGTGDGYTF. The DNA of the CDR3 is TGTGCCAGCAGCTCCGGGACAGGGGATGGCTACACCTTC. The J gene is TRBJ1-2, the V gene TRBV7-2; 10 bases are shared with TRBD1. There are 13 residues in the CDR3. The germline V gene encodes CDR1 SGHTA and CDR2 FQGNSA. The V gene end was trimmed by 4 bases and the J gene end by 6 bases; junction bases not matched to a gene: 2.

This rearrangement joins TRBV19 to TRBJ2-1, with TRBD1 identical over 7 bases. V dropped 6 bases and J dropped 8; count of bases not matched to a gene: 7. The CDR3 has 13 residues. Germline lookup yields CDR1 LNHDA and CDR2 SQIVND (reference sequence). This chain's CDR3 is CASRITGADEQFF. The CDR3 region has the DNA TGTGCCAGTAGGATCACAGGGGCTGATGAGCAGTTCTTC.

The chain links TRBV2 to TRBJ2-5; tentatively, D is TRBD1 (6 bases). The CDR3 length is 14 residues. V was cut by 5 bases and J by 4 bases, with 14 bases left in between. CDR1 and CDR2 (germline): SNHLY, FYNNEI. This CDR3 is CASSWTAKGETQYF. In DNA form, the CDR3 reads TGTGCCAGCAGTTGGACAGCGAAGGGAGAGACCCAGTACTTC.

The chain carries TRBV6-5 and TRBJ2-7, with 10 nucleotides matching TRBD2. In germline, CDR1 is MNHEY, CDR2 SVGAGI. This CDR3 is built from 15 residues. V was clipped by 7 bases and J by 3 bases; unmatched bases: 9. The CDR3: CASTAGGLPLYEQYF. The CDR3, as DNA: TGTGCCAGCACAGCGGGGGGGCTTCCTCTCTACGAGCAGTACTTC.

The rearrangement links TRBV28 to TRBJ1-5, with TRBD1 matching over 7 bases. After removal of 6 bases from V and 1 base from J, the junction contained 6 bases not matched to a gene. CDR1 MDHEN and CDR2 SYDVKM come from the germline V gene. This CDR3 has 15 residues. The CDR3 DNA sequence: TGTGCCAGCAGCCAAGGGGGCATAAGCAATCAGCCCCAGCATTTT. Amino acids: CASSQGGISNQPQHF.

This clone showed up just once. The gene calls are TRBV30 and TRBJ1-2; possible D gene TRBD1, 6 bases. The germline V gene encodes CDR1 GTSNPN and CDR2 SVGIG (reference sequence). V shed 5 bases and J shed 5 bases, with 12 bases lying between them. This CDR3 is built from 12 residues. CDR3 loop: CAWSTGGYGYTF. Written as DNA, the CDR3 is TGTGCCTGGTCGACAGGCGGGTATGGCTACACCTTC.

The CDR3 loop reads CASSSDSHGRVKLFF. The CDR3 DNA follows: TGTGCCAGCAGCTCCGACAGCCACGGGAGGGTAAAACTGTTTTTT. This chain links TRBV7-9 with TRBJ1-4; TRBD1 might be the D (5 bases). The CDR3 totals 15 residues. From germline, CDR1 is SEHNR and CDR2 FQNEAQ (reference sequence). V was cut by 4 bases and J by 10 bases, with 19 bases left in between.

V is TRBV5-1 and J is TRBJ1-2, with D possibly matching TRBD1 (6 bases). CDR3 size: 14 residues. Germline CDR1 and CDR2: SGHRS and YFSETQ. V was cut by 4 bases and J by 8 bases, with 18 bases left in between. CDR3 amino acids: CASSDWDNSAGYTF. The CDR3 bases are TGCGCCAGCAGCGATTGGGACAACTCAGCAGGCTACACCTTC.

The V call is TRBV10-1, the J call TRBJ1-1; D gene uncertain. V lost 5 bases and J 1 base, leaving 11 bases between the germline ends. The CDR3 totals 14 residues. Germline CDR1 WNHNN, CDR2 SYGVQD (reference sequence). The CDR3 DNA reads as TGCGCCAGCAGTAAGAATCGACAGAACACTGAAGCTTTCTTT. It yields the protein CASSKNRQNTEAFF.

The rearrangement uses TRBV6-2 or TRBV6-3 and TRBJ2-1; 10 bases fit TRBD2. The germline CDR1 and CDR2 sequences are MNHEY and SVGEGT. V was clipped by 4 bases and J by 7 bases; unmatched bases: 13. The CDR3 length is 17 residues. The CDR3 DNA follows: TGTGCCAGCAGTTCCCCCTTACTAGCGGGGATGCGTAATGAGCAGTTCTTC. The encoded protein is CASSSPLLAGMRNEQFF.

The J gene is TRBJ1-2, the V gene TRBV5-8; the D gene is possibly TRBD1 (6 bases). Trimming removed 3 bases at V and 4 bases at J, with 16 bases between. The V gene's germline CDR1 is SGHTS and CDR2 YDEGEE. CDR3 size: 15 residues. CDR3 DNA: TGTGCCAGCAGCTCCTACAGGGAGGGACCCTATGGCTACACCTTC. The encoded protein is CASSSYREGPYGYTF.

This clone came up once. The chain combines TRBV15 with TRBJ1-4; D is uncertain. Trimming took off 1 base at V and 4 bases at J, with 10 bases between the two ends. This CDR3 contains 15 residues. Germline assignment: CDR1 LNHNV and CDR2 YYDKDF (reference sequence). The CDR3 reads CATSRGIGVNEKLFF. The CDR3 DNA reads as TGTGCCACCAGCAGAGGAATCGGGGTTAATGAAAAACTGTTTTTT.

The V call is TRBV25-1, the J call TRBJ1-1, with 10 bases matching TRBD1. The CDR3 runs to 15 residues. J gave up 4 bases and V 6 bases, and 8 bases lay outside the gene matches. The germline V gene has CDR1 MGHDK and CDR2 SYGVNS. CDR3 sequence (DNA): TGTGCCAGCAGCCCCATGACAGGGGGCATCACTGAAGCTTTCTTT. It encodes CASSPMTGGITEAFF.

CDR3 DNA sequence: TGTGCCAGCAGCTTAGCGGGAAGGGGGCCCCTCTATGGCTACACCTTC. The encoded protein is CASSLAGRGPLYGYTF. V usage is TRBV7-6 and J usage is TRBJ1-2; 7 positions agree with TRBD1. The CDR3 length is 16 residues. CDR1 is SGHVS, CDR2 FNYEAQ, per germline. J lost 4 bases, V lost 0 bases, and 8 bases had no gene match. The full variable domain, its missing parts supplied by reference TRBV7-6 and TRBJ1-2, is GAGVSQSPRYKVTKRGQDVALRCDPISGHVSLYWYRQALGQGPEFLTYFNYEAQQDKSGLPNDRFSAERPEGSISTLTIQRTEQRDSAMYRCASSLAGRGPLYGYTFGSGTRLTVV.

The chain has TRBV11-2 and TRBJ1-5, with TRBD1 matching 7 bases. V shed 4 bases and J 5 bases; nucleotides not matched to a gene: 8. CDR1 SGHAT and CDR2 FQNNGV come from the germline V gene. The CDR3 runs to 15 residues. CDR3 amino acids: CASSSSTGNYQPQHF. CDR3 coding DNA: TGTGCCAGCAGCTCCTCGACAGGGAATTATCAGCCCCAGCATTTT.

The rearrangement links TRBV7-2 to TRBJ1-1; D ambiguous. V lost 1 base and J 3 bases, leaving 9 bases between the germline ends. CDR1 and CDR2 (germline): SGHTA, FQGNSA. The CDR3 totals 14 residues. The CDR3 loop is CASSLVREDTEAFF. CDR3 nucleotides: TGTGCCAGCAGCTTAGTGCGGGAGGACACTGAAGCTTTCTTT.

This sequence joins TRBV6-2 or TRBV6-3 and TRBJ1-6, with unresolved D. The V end lost 2 bases, the J end lost 6 bases, and 8 bases lay between the germline ends. Germline V lookup: CDR1 MNHEY, CDR2 SVGEGT. This CDR3 spans 14 amino acids. DNA for the CDR3: TGTGCCAGCAGTTACGGGCACATTAATTCACCCCTCCACTTT. As protein: CASSYGHINSPLHF.

This clone was counted a few times. The chain uses TRBV20-1 and TRBJ2-2; D is perhaps TRBD2 (5 bases). The CDR3 length is 13 residues. V lost 3 bases to trimming and J lost 0 bases, with 5 bases between them. Germline-derived CDR1 and CDR2 are DFQATT and SNEGSKA (reference sequence). The CDR3, as DNA: TGCAGTGCTAGTAGCGCGAACACCGGGGAGCTGTTTTTT. The encoded protein is CSASSANTGELFF.

The J gene is TRBJ2-2, the V gene TRBV6-5; a possible D gene is TRBD1 (7 bases). In germline, CDR1 is MNHEY, CDR2 SVGAGI. This CDR3 is 16 amino acids long. Trimming cost V 2 bases and J 5 bases, with 15 bases left between them. CDR3 nucleotides: TGTGCCAGCAGTTACAGGGCAGGGGGAGGAACCGGGGAGCTGTTTTTT. Encoded protein: CASSYRAGGGTGELFF.

The chain employs TRBV6-4 and TRBJ1-1; possibly TRBD1 for D (5 bases). CDR3 length equals 13 residues. V lost 4 bases to trimming and J lost 7 bases, with 13 bases between them. Germline CDR1 is MRHNA and CDR2 is SNTAGT. The CDR3 loop reads CASSGWGGGEAFF. CDR3 DNA sequence: TGTGCCAGCAGTGGATGGGGCGGTGGTGAAGCTTTCTTT.

The chain carries TRBV5-5 and TRBJ2-7; D is unclear. Trimming shortened V by 6 bases and J by 0 bases, and 10 bases separated the two germline ends. CDR1 and CDR2 from the germline V gene are SGHKS and YYEKEE (reference sequence). The CDR3 runs 13 residues. CDR3 nucleotide sequence: TGTGCCAGCAACCCAGGTAGCTCCTACGAGCAGTACTTC. The encoded protein is CASNPGSSYEQYF.

This chain joins TRBV7-2 and TRBJ2-3; 10 positions match TRBD2. CDR1 and CDR2 from the germline V gene are SGHTA and FQGNSA. V trimming: 5 bases; J trimming: 3 bases; junction bases outside the gene matches: 2. The CDR3 runs to 14 residues. In DNA form, the CDR3 reads TGTGCCAGCAGCCTTAGCGGGGGGACAGATACGCAGTATTTT. Its protein product is CASSLSGGTDTQYF.

This sequence joins TRBV4-2 and TRBJ2-3; D may be TRBD1 (5 bases). CDR1 and CDR2 from the germline V gene are LGHNA and YNFKEQ. Trimming pared 0 bases from V and 4 bases from J, leaving 14 bases between. The length of the CDR3 is 16 residues. CDR3 loop: CASSQDIQGTSDTQYF. The CDR3 DNA reads TGTGCCAGCAGCCAAGATATCCAGGGCACATCAGATACGCAGTATTTT.

The chain uses TRBV6-2 or TRBV6-3 and TRBJ2-1; D is perhaps TRBD2 (5 bases). The CDR3 extends over 15 amino acids. CDR1 is MNHEY and CDR2 is SVGEGT in the germline V gene. Trimming took 6 bases from V and 1 from J, leaving 13 bases between them. CDR3 DNA: TGTGCCAGCAGCCCCGCCGGAGGATCCTACAATGAGCAGTTCTTC. Encoded protein: CASSPAGGSYNEQFF.

The chain is built from TRBV5-6 and TRBJ2-7; 9 nucleotides agree with TRBD1. V lost 0 bases to trimming and J lost 4 bases; unmatched junction nucleotides: 11. The CDR3 contains 17 residues. In germline, CDR1 is SGHDT, CDR2 YYEEEE. The CDR3 region has the DNA TGTGCCAGCAGCTTGGCCCAGGACAGGGGAAACCCTTACGAGCAGTACTTC. Translated: CASSLAQDRGNPYEQYF.

The V call is TRBV7-9, the J call TRBJ1-3, with unresolved D. Germline CDR1 SEHNR, CDR2 FQNEAQ (reference sequence). This CDR3 has 12 residues. Trimming cost V 5 bases and J 5 bases, with 7 bases left between them. The CDR3 DNA reads TGTGCCAGCAGCCGTGACAGAAACACCATATATTTT. Translated, it gives CASSRDRNTIYF. Full variable domain (rest looked up from reference TRBV7-9 and TRBJ1-3): DTGVSQNPRHKITKRGQNVTFRCDPISEHNRLYWYRQTLGQGPEFLTYFQNEAQLEKSRLLSDRFSAERPKGSFSTLEIQRTEQGDSAMYLCASSRDRNTIYFGEGSWLTVV.

V is TRBV6-1 and J is TRBJ1-3, with D perhaps TRBD1 (5 bases). V was shortened by 4 bases and J by 0 bases, with 19 bases between the two germline ends. The germline V gene has CDR1 MNHNS and CDR2 SASEGT. This CDR3 spans 18 amino acids. The CDR3 loop reads CASSVLPLWGSSGNTIYF. In nucleotides, the CDR3 is TGTGCCAGCAGTGTTCTTCCTTTGTGGGGCAGCTCTGGAAACACCATATATTTT.